One and the same sample provided the 5 T cell receptor beta chains below, sequenced in a study of PD-L1 blockade in urothelial cancer. Profiled with immunoSEQ multiplex PCR; TCRdb holds only in-frame clones, not every one. The sample shows under 70,000 clones, 81% of them seen only once. Time point defined: pretreatment peripheral blood. This material consisted of PBMCs, taken around atezolizumab (anti-PD-L1) treatment. The receptors derive from a man aged 70-80 years with urothelial cancer.

This clone showed up just a few times. The chain has TRBV19 and TRBJ1-1, with 7 bases matching TRBD1. CDR3 length equals 13 residues. Germline V gene data show CDR1 as LNHDA and CDR2 as SQIVND (reference sequence). J lost 4 bases, V lost 4 bases, and 3 bases had no gene match. The CDR3 bases are TGTGCCAGTAGTACGACAGGGATCACTGAAGCTTTCTTT. This encodes CASSTTGITEAFF.

The rearrangement links TRBV9 to TRBJ1-2; no reliable D call. Looked up from germline, CDR1 is SGDLS and CDR2 is YYNGEE. This CDR3 region has 14 residues. V lost 0 bases to trimming and J lost 0 bases, with 6 bases between them. For the CDR3, the DNA is TGTGCCAGCAGCGTAGCTACAGCTAACTATGGCTACACCTTC. Its protein product is CASSVATANYGYTF.

This clone was recorded once. The V and J genes are TRBV7-9 and TRBJ2-1; 13 bases match TRBD2. The CDR3 loop spans 15 amino acids. V was clipped by 3 bases and J by 7 bases; unmatched bases: 3. From germline, CDR1 is SEHNR and CDR2 FQNEAQ (reference sequence). CDR3 residues: CASSFPGLAGNEQFF. CDR3 sequence (DNA): TGTGCCAGCAGCTTCCCGGGACTAGCGGGAAATGAGCAGTTCTTC. Full variable domain (outside the CDR3, taken from reference TRBV7-9 and TRBJ2-1): DTGVSQNPRHKITKRGQNVTFRCDPISEHNRLYWYRQTLGQGPEFLTYFQNEAQLEKSRLLSDRFSAERPKGSFSTLEIQRTEQGDSAMYLCASSFPGLAGNEQFFGPGTRLTVL.

This clone has only one observation. This chain joins TRBV4-3 and TRBJ2-3; 8 nucleotides agree with TRBD2. Germline CDR1 is LGHNA and CDR2 is YSLEER. J gave up 0 bases and V 4 bases, and 9 bases lay outside the gene matches. The CDR3 sequence is 17 residues long. CDR3 region: CASSRGGRASSTDTQYF. The CDR3 coding sequence is TGCGCCAGCAGCCGCGGGGGGAGGGCCTCGAGCACAGATACGCAGTATTTT.

The chain is built from TRBV6-1 and TRBJ1-1; TRBD1 agrees at 8 bases. Looked up from germline, CDR1 is MNHNS and CDR2 is SASEGT. J was trimmed by 1 base and V by 2 bases; bases with no gene match: 3. The CDR3 contains 15 residues. CDR3 sequence reads: CASSEPGQANTEAFF. The CDR3 region has the DNA TGTGCCAGCAGTGAACCGGGACAGGCGAACACTGAAGCTTTCTTT.